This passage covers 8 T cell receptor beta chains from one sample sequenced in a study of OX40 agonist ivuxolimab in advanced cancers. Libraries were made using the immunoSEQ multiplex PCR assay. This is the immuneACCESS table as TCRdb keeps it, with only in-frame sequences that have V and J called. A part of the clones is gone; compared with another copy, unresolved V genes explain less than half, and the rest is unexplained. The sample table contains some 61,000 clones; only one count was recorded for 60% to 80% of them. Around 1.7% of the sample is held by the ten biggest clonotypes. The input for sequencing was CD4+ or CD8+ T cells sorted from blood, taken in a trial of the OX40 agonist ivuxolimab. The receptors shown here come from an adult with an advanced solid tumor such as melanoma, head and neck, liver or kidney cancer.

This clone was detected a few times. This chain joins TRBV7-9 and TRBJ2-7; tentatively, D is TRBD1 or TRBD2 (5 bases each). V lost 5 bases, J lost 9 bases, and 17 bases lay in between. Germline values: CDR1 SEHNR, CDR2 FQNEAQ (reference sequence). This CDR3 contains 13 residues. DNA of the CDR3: TGTGCCAGCAGCCCCAGGGACCCACGCGGGCAGTACTTC. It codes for CASSPRDPRGQYF.

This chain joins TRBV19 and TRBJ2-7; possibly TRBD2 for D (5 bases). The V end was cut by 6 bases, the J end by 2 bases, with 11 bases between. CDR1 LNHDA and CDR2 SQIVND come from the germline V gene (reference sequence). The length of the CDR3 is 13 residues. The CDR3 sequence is CASSRTRAYEQYF. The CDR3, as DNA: TGTGCCAGTAGCCGGACTCGAGCCTACGAGCAGTACTTC.

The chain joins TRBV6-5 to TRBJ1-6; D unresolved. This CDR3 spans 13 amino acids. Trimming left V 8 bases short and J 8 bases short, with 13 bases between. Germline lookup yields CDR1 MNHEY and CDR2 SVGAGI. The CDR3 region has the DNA TGTGCCAGCTCCCGGGCTTTGGATTCACCCCTCCACTTT. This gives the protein CASSRALDSPLHF.

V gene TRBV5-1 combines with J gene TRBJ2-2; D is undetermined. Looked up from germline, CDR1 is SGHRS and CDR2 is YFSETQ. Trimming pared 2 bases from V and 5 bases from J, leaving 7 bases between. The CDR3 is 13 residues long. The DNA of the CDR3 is TGCGCCAGCAGCTTAGCTGTGACCGGGGAGCTGTTTTTT. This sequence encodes CASSLAVTGELFF.

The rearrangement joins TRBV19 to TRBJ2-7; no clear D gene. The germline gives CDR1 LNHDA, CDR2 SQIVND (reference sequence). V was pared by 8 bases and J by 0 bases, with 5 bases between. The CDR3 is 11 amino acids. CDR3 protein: CASGRSYEQYF. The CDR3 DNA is TGTGCCAGTGGCCGCTCCTACGAGCAGTACTTC.

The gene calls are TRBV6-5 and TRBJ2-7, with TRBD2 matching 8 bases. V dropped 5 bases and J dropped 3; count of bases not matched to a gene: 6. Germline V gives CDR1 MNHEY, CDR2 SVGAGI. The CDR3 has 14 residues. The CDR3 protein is CASSQKRGIYEQYF. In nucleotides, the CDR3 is TGTGCCAGCAGTCAAAAGCGGGGGATCTACGAGCAGTACTTC.

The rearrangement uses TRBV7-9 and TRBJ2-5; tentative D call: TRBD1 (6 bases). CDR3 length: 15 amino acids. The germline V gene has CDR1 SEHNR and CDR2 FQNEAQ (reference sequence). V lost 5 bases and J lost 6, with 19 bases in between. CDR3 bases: TGTGCCAGCAGCGTACACCGACAGGCTCAGCAGACCCAGTACTTC. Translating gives CASSVHRQAQQTQYF. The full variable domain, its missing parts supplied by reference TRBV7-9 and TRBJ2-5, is DTGVSQNPRHKITKRGQNVTFRCDPISEHNRLYWYRQTLGQGPEFLTYFQNEAQLEKSRLLSDRFSAERPKGSFSTLEIQRTEQGDSAMYLCASSVHRQAQQTQYFGPGTRLLVL.

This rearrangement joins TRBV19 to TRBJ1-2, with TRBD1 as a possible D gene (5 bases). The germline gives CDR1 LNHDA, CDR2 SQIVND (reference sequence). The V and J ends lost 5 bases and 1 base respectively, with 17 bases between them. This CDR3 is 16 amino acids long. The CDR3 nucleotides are TGTGCCAGTAGTCCCTTCGCCGACAGTGATAACTATGGCTACACCTTC. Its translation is CASSPFADSDNYGYTF.